Given below is one TCR beta chain in context. This entry belongs to a study of blood T cell repertoires in COVID-19. The data were produced by immunoSEQ multiplex PCR, yet TCRdb's version contains in-frame clones alone and is incomplete. The repertoire has around 340,000 clones, roughly 90% of them found once; the top ten carry about 7.6%. Sequenced sample: peripheral blood. The source is a woman in her fifties or sixties with COVID-19, enrolled during active disease.

The CDR3 DNA follows: TGTGCCAGCAGCCCGGACAGGGTATCGGGAGGCTACACCTTC. Amino acid sequence: CASSPDRVSGGYTF. The gene calls are TRBV4-2 and TRBJ1-2, with 8 nucleotides matching TRBD1. With V trimmed by 4 bases and J by 8 bases, 9 bases remained unmatched. This CDR3 region has 14 residues. Germline lookup yields CDR1 LGHNA and CDR2 YNFKEQ.